The clone carrying this TCR beta chain was seen ten or more times. Its antigen is not known. V was clipped by 1 base and J by 7 bases, with 11 bases between them. CDR3 length: 14 amino acids. Germline lookup yields CDR1 DFQATT and CDR2 SNEGSKA (reference sequence). Attachment of unique molecular identifiers to individual cDNA molecules was performed. TCRdb recomputed calls from the 5' RACE reads with MiXCR, one row per CDR3 protein. The sample has approximately 35,000 distinct CDR3 sequences; around 7% are singletons. This entry comes from a study of early T cells in non-severe SARS-CoV-2 infection. Study-level background: The authors sequenced bulk RNA from unsorted whole blood, leaving chains unpaired. Broader study findings: Anti-spike CD8 specificities were favored by VDJdb matching, whose results missed private and CD4 specificities.

The sample taken for sequencing was whole blood. The rearrangement joins TRBV20-1 to TRBJ1-6; D perhaps matches TRBD1 (5 bases). This clonotype was sampled from an adult who was a healthcare worker with PCR-confirmed SARS-CoV-2 infection or an uninfected control (not recorded which). The CDR3 DNA reads TGCAGTGCTAGAGCGGGGGGAGACAATTCACCCCTCCACTTT. It encodes CSARAGGDNSPLHF.